What follows are 27 T cell receptor beta chains derived from one specimen sequenced in a study of T cells after yellow fever vaccination. From the 5' RACE reads, TCRdb called clonotypes with MiXCR, one entry per CDR3 protein. The sample carries under 700,000 distinct CDR3 sequences, roughly 17% recorded once. The sample was PBMCs, taken 5 days after the first yellow fever vaccination. All receptors derive from a man aged 18-30 years who received the YFV17D yellow fever vaccine.

DNA for the CDR3: TGCAGTGCTAGTGGGGGGTTCTATGGCTACACCTTC. Translating it yields CSASGGFYGYTF. This chain links TRBV20-1 with TRBJ1-2; maybe TRBD1 (5 bases). The V gene's germline CDR1 is DFQATT and CDR2 SNEGSKA (reference sequence). This CDR3 comprises 12 residues. Deletions cut 3 bases from V and 4 bases from J, with 9 bases between.

This sequence joins TRBV19 and TRBJ1-1; no firm D call. CDR3 length equals 13 residues. Trimming took off 1 base at V and 6 bases at J, with 9 bases between the two ends. The germline V gene encodes CDR1 LNHDA and CDR2 SQIVND (reference sequence). CDR3 region: CASSIVGQAEAFF. In DNA, the CDR3 is TGTGCCAGTAGTATAGTGGGCCAGGCTGAAGCTTTCTTT.

CDR3 in DNA: TGTGCCAGCAGCCAATCTCGGGCTAATGAAAAACTGTTTTTT. Protein sequence: CASSQSRANEKLFF. The V and J genes are TRBV4-2 and TRBJ1-4, with D hard to call. There are 14 residues in the CDR3. Trimming stripped 2 bases from V and 3 bases from J, with 7 bases between. CDR1 is LGHNA and CDR2 is YNFKEQ in the germline V gene.

The table lists this clonotype with a few counts. This chain uses TRBV12-3 or TRBV12-4 with TRBJ1-2; maybe TRBD1 (5 bases). Trimming removed 3 bases from V and 8 bases from J, with 13 bases in between. CDR3 size: 13 residues. CDR3 amino acids: CASSFGAPGGYTF. The CDR3 DNA reads as TGTGCCAGCAGTTTCGGGGCTCCCGGGGGCTACACCTTC.

This clonotype was detected a few times. This rearrangement joins TRBV7-3 to TRBJ2-1; the match to TRBD1 covers 9 bases. The CDR3 covers 14 residues. Germline-derived CDR1 and CDR2 are SGHTA and FQGTGA. V was pared by 5 bases and J by 8 bases, with 7 bases of the junction left unmatched. The CDR3 is CASSPGQGVDEQFF. CDR3 DNA: TGTGCCAGCAGCCCGGGACAGGGCGTGGATGAGCAGTTCTTC.

This chain links TRBV5-1 with TRBJ1-1; D is possibly TRBD1 (6 bases). Germline CDR1 SGHRS, CDR2 YFSETQ. V was clipped by 6 bases and J by 6 bases, with 12 bases between them. CDR3 length equals 12 residues. The CDR3 protein is CASIGEGAEAFF. The CDR3 DNA is TGCGCCAGCATTGGTGAGGGGGCTGAAGCTTTCTTT.

J is TRBJ2-7 and V is TRBV5-1; 12 bases align to TRBD1. The CDR3 has 15 residues. Per the germline V gene, CDR1 is SGHRS and CDR2 is YFSETQ. With V trimmed by 4 bases and J by 7 bases, 9 bases remained unmatched. The CDR3 loop reads CASSQRDRGRREQYF. The CDR3 region has the DNA TGCGCCAGCAGCCAAAGGGACAGGGGGCGCCGTGAGCAGTACTTC.

This clonotype was seen a handful of times. The chain carries TRBV21-1 and TRBJ1-3; the table's D call, TRBD1, was not checked against the DNA. TRBV21-1 is a documented pseudogene. This CDR3 region has 18 residues. The CDR3 DNA follows: TGTGCCAGCAGCAGATTCCGGGACAGCCTATTCTCTGGAAACACCATATATTTT. Protein: CASSRFRDSLFSGNTIYF.

This clonotype appeared a single time. This chain connects TRBV4-2 to TRBJ2-1; D is perhaps TRBD2 (5 bases). Trimming stripped 5 bases from V and 16 bases from J, with 21 bases between. The CDR3 is made up of 13 amino acids. The germline V gene encodes CDR1 LGHNA and CDR2 YNFKEQ. CDR3 sequence: CASSEAGGSESFF. CDR3 nucleotides: TGTGCCAGCAGCGAAGCCGGCGGGTCTGAGTCTTTCTTC.

The chain uses TRBV5-6 and TRBJ2-1, with a weak D call TRBD2 (6 bases). Trimming took 4 bases from V and 2 from J, leaving 16 bases between them. Germline V gives CDR1 SGHDT, CDR2 YYEEEE. The CDR3 sequence is 16 residues long. Written as DNA, the CDR3 is TGTGCCAGCAGCAAAGCCGCGGGGACCACCTACAATGAGCAGTTCTTC. This translates into CASSKAAGTTYNEQFF.

This chain joins TRBV20-1 and TRBJ2-3, with D perhaps given as TRBD1 or TRBD2 (5 bases each). Germline CDR1 is DFQATT and CDR2 is SNEGSKA (reference sequence). The CDR3 has 14 amino acids. V was clipped by 3 bases and J by 2 bases, with 12 bases between them. CDR3 protein: CSASGARDTDTQYF. As DNA, the CDR3 is TGCAGTGCTAGCGGGGCCCGAGACACAGATACGCAGTATTTT.

There are a few counts of this clonotype. The J gene is TRBJ1-1, the V gene TRBV5-5; TRBD1 matches 7 bases. The CDR3 consists of 15 residues. J lost 6 bases, V lost 5 bases, and 13 bases had no gene match. CDR1 is SGHKS and CDR2 is YYEKEE in the germline V gene (reference sequence). The CDR3 reads CASRYLTGRFAEAFF. CDR3 coding DNA: TGTGCCAGCAGATATTTGACAGGGCGGTTCGCTGAAGCTTTCTTT.

This chain connects TRBV7-6 to TRBJ2-5, with 10 bases aligning to TRBD2. The CDR3 consists of 17 residues. CDR1 and CDR2 from the germline V gene are SGHVS and FNYEAQ. V lost 5 bases to trimming and J lost 0 bases; unmatched junction nucleotides: 9. Here the CDR3 reads CASSLSGGTMYQETQYF. The CDR3 DNA sequence: TGTGCCAGCAGCCTTAGCGGGGGGACTATGTACCAAGAGACCCAGTACTTC.

V and J are TRBV6-2 or TRBV6-3 and TRBJ2-2; 8 positions agree with TRBD2. This CDR3 region has 16 residues. The ends lost 2 bases at V and 4 bases at J; junction bases unmatched: 6. Per germline, CDR1 MNHEY and CDR2 SVGEGT. CDR3 in DNA: TGTGCCAGCAGTTACGCGGGACTAGTTGGCACCGGGGAGCTGTTTTTT. It is translated as CASSYAGLVGTGELFF.

This clonotype appeared a few times. The chain carries TRBV27 and TRBJ2-5; D call uncertain. CDR1 MNHEY and CDR2 SMNVEV come from the germline V gene (reference sequence). This CDR3 is built from 15 residues. V lost 6 bases, J lost 1 base, and 15 bases lay in between. The DNA of the CDR3 is TGTGCCAGCAGGCCCCCGGGTGGGCCCCAAGAGACCCAGTACTTC. It yields the protein CASRPPGGPQETQYF.

There are many counts of this clonotype. The chain has TRBV4-1 and TRBJ2-1; TRBD1 is a possible D gene (6 bases). Per germline, CDR1 MGHRA and CDR2 YSYEKL. This CDR3 has 15 residues. The germline V and J ends were trimmed by 4 bases and 8 bases, with 18 bases remaining between them. The CDR3 is CASSPTGPRGDEQFF. In DNA, the CDR3 is TGCGCCAGCAGCCCTACTGGACCCAGGGGAGATGAGCAGTTCTTC.

Relative to its sample, this clonotype is medium-sized. The chain employs TRBV19 and TRBJ2-1; 8 positions match TRBD2. Germline values: CDR1 LNHDA, CDR2 SQIVND (reference sequence). The CDR3 consists of 15 residues. V lost 2 bases to trimming and J lost 6 bases; unmatched junction nucleotides: 6. The CDR3 region has the DNA TGTGCCAGTAGTATACTGACTAGCGAAGTCAATGAGCAGTTCTTC. Translating it yields CASSILTSEVNEQFF.

This clonotype turned up a few times. The V call is TRBV27, the J call TRBJ1-4; TRBD1 agrees at 9 bases. Looked up from germline, CDR1 is MNHEY and CDR2 is SMNVEV (reference sequence). The CDR3 runs 14 residues. V lost 5 bases, J lost 6 bases, and 4 bases stayed unmatched. CDR3 loop: CASSNRGPDEKLFF. As DNA, the CDR3 is TGTGCCAGCAGTAACAGGGGGCCGGATGAAAAACTGTTTTTT.

This chain links TRBV29-1 with TRBJ2-1, with D possibly matching TRBD1 (6 bases). Trimming stripped 3 bases from V and 6 bases from J, with 12 bases between. Germline loops: CDR1 SQVTM, CDR2 ANQGSEA. This CDR3 comprises 13 residues. CDR3 in DNA: TGCAGCGTTGAGACGCAGGGGCTCAATGAGCAGTTCTTC. Its protein product is CSVETQGLNEQFF.

This clonotype was recorded many times. The rearrangement joins TRBV10-3 to TRBJ2-1; maybe TRBD2 (5 bases). Trimming shortened V by 9 bases and J by 1 base, and 13 bases separated the two germline ends. Germline values: CDR1 ENHRY, CDR2 SYGVKD. The CDR3 has 14 residues. CDR3 residues: CAISRPGSYNEQFF. CDR3 DNA: TGTGCCATTAGTCGTCCGGGGTCCTACAATGAGCAGTTCTTC.

J is TRBJ2-7 and V is TRBV12-3 or TRBV12-4; a weak D match, TRBD1 (5 bases). The V end was cut by 4 bases, the J end by 3 bases, with 10 bases between. There are 13 residues in the CDR3. The CDR3 bases are TGTGCCAGCAGTTGGCAGGGCGGCTACGAGCAGTACTTC. Translating gives CASSWQGGYEQYF.

CDR3: CASSFSVANYGYTF. In nucleotides, the CDR3 is TGTGCCAGCAGCTTTTCAGTAGCTAACTATGGCTACACCTTC. This sequence joins TRBV11-2 and TRBJ1-2; no definite D call. V was pared by 3 bases and J by 0 bases, with 8 bases between. Per germline, CDR1 SGHAT and CDR2 FQNNGV. CDR3 size: 14 residues.

The V gene is TRBV7-8, the J gene TRBJ2-7, with D perhaps TRBD2 (5 bases). Germline CDR1 SGHVS, CDR2 FQNEAQ. This CDR3 comprises 14 residues. Trimming took 5 bases from V and 2 from J, leaving 13 bases between them. The CDR3 is CASSQGLPTYEQYF. The DNA for the CDR3 is TGTGCCAGCAGCCAAGGACTCCCGACCTACGAGCAGTACTTC.

In this sample, this clonotype turned up many times. A read error may produce the germline difference seen at one junction end. J is TRBJ2-1 and V is TRBV6-6; 10 positions agree with TRBD1. The CDR3 has 12 residues. Germline-derived CDR1 and CDR2 are MNHNY and SVGAGI (reference sequence). In nucleotides, the CDR3 is TGCGCCAGCAGCCCGACAGGGGGCGAGCAGTTCTTC. It yields the protein CASSPTGGEQFF.

A few counts support this clonotype. The rearrangement links TRBV6-2 or TRBV6-3 to TRBJ1-5; D not resolved. Deletions cut 4 bases from V and 0 bases from J, with 7 bases between. Germline-derived CDR1 and CDR2 are MNHEY and SVGEGT. This CDR3 comprises 14 residues. This chain's CDR3 is CASSSIASNQPQHF. CDR3 coding DNA: TGTGCCAGCAGTTCCATCGCTAGCAATCAGCCCCAGCATTTT.

This clonotype was detected a few times. The J gene is TRBJ1-5, the V gene TRBV7-2; D is undetermined. The germline CDR1 and CDR2 sequences are SGHTA and FQGNSA. The CDR3 runs to 15 residues. V was clipped by 1 base and J by 7 bases, with 14 bases between them. CDR3: CASSLGGLGPQPQHF. In DNA form, the CDR3 reads TGTGCCAGCAGCTTAGGGGGATTGGGCCCCCAGCCCCAGCATTTT.

This rearrangement joins TRBV10-3 to TRBJ1-2; unclear D gene. Germline V gives CDR1 ENHRY, CDR2 SYGVKD. The CDR3 is 17 residues long. The germline V and J ends were trimmed by 2 bases and 1 base, with 17 bases remaining between them. The CDR3 DNA sequence: TGTGCCATCAGTGAGAGGAGCGGAAGTTTATTTAACTATGGCTACACCTTC. This translates into CAISERSGSLFNYGYTF.